Listed below are T cell receptor beta chains from one sample, sequenced in a study of blood T cells in healthy people across ages. MiXCR, applied by TCRdb to the 5' RACE reads, yields one record per CDR3 protein. Of approximately 800,000 distinct CDR3 sequences listed, approximately 55% are singletons. Sequences were obtained from blood. The receptor source for this set is a man at least 80 years old in good health. Both conserved end residues are part of each CDR3. D genes are given only for firm matches. Clone size is stated in some rows and not others, as once, few, many or a class when expanded.

>TRBV7-2|NA|TRBD1|TRBJ2-5
TGTGCCAGCAGCCAACGCGGGACAGGGGCAAAAGGGGAGCAGTACTTC
CASSQRGTGAKGEQYF
>TRBV27|NA|TRBD2|TRBJ2-3
TGTGCCAGCAGTTATGCCGGGACTAGCGTCACAGATGCGCAGTATTTT
CASSYAGTSVTDAQYF
>TRBV27|NA|TRBD1|TRBJ1-6
TGTGCCAGCAGCCCGGGACAGGATAAGTCACCCCTCCACTTT
CASSPGQDKSPLHF
>TRBV20-1|few|TRBD2|TRBJ2-1
TGCAGTGCTCTTGTTGGGGGCGGGGGGAGCTCCTACAATGAGCAGTTCTTC
CSALVGGGGSSYNEQFF
>TRBV7-2|NA|NA|TRBJ2-1
TGTGCCAGCAGCTACATCAACGGGGCGGAGCAGTTCTTC
CASSYINGAEQFF
>TRBV29-1|NA|TRBD2|TRBJ2-7
TGCAGCCCTGGAATCATAGCGGGAGCTCTCAATGAGCAGTACTTC
CSPGIIAGALNEQYF
>TRBV7-9|few|NA|TRBJ2-1
TGTGCCAGCACCCTAAGCCTCCCCGGTGAGCAGTTCTTC
CASTLSLPGEQFF
>TRBV6-1|NA|TRBD1|TRBJ1-5
TGTGCCAGCAGGCAGGGGGCTCGACAGCCCCAGCATTTT
CASRQGARQPQHF
>TRBV5-1|few|NA|TRBJ2-6
TGCGCCAGCAGCTTCGCAGGTACTGGGGCCAACGTCCTGACTTTC
CASSFAGTGANVLTF
>TRBV7-2|NA|NA|TRBJ1-2
TGTGCCAGCAGCCCAGGTCCGGGTGGAAACTATGGCTACACCTTC
CASSPGPGGNYGYTF
>TRBV3-1|NA|NA|TRBJ1-1
TGTGCCCGCAGCCAAGGGACAAACACTGAAGCTTTCTTT
CARSQGTNTEAFF
>TRBV6-1|NA|NA|TRBJ2-5
TGTGCCAGCAATGACAGGACAGTCCAAGAGACCCAGTACTTC
CASNDRTVQETQYF
>TRBV7-8|few|TRBD1|TRBJ1-5
TGTGCCAGCAGCGCCGGGACAGCGGGCAATCAGCCCCAGCATTTT
CASSAGTAGNQPQHF
>TRBV9|NA|NA|TRBJ2-7
TGTGCCAGCAGCGTAGAGTCAGGGATCTCCTACGAGCAGTACTTC
CASSVESGISYEQYF
>TRBV4-1|NA|TRBD1|TRBJ2-4
TGCGCCAGCAGCCAAGGCCGGACAGGGGGCCGAGACATTCAGTACTTC
CASSQGRTGGRDIQYF
>TRBV5-6|NA|NA|TRBJ1-6
TGTGCCAGCAGGATGGGGGGCCCCTCGGGTAATTCACCCCTCCACTTT
CASRMGGPSGNSPLHF
>TRBV28|NA|NA|TRBJ1-1
TGTGCCAGCAGTGCGCAGGGACGGTTGAACACTGAAGCTTTCTTT
CASSAQGRLNTEAFF